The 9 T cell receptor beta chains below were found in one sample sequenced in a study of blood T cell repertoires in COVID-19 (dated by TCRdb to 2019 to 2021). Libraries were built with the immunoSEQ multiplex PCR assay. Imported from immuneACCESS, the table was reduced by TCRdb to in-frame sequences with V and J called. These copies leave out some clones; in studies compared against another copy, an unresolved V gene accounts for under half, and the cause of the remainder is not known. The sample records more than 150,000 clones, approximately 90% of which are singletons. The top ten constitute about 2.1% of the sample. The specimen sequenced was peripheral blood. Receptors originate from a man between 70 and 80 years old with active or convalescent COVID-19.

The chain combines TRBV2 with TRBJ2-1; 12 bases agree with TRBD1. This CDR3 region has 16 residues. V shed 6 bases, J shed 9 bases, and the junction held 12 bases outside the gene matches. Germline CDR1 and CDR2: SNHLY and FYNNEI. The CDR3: CASSAPGQGARSEQFF. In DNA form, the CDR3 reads TGTGCCAGCAGCGCCCCGGGACAGGGGGCGCGGAGTGAGCAGTTCTTC.

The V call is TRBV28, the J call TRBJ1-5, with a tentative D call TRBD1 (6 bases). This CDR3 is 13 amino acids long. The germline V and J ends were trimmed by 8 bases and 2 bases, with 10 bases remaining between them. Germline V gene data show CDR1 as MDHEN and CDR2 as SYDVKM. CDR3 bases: TGTGCCAGCGAGGGACAACGCAATCAGCCCCAGCATTTT. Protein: CASEGQRNQPQHF.

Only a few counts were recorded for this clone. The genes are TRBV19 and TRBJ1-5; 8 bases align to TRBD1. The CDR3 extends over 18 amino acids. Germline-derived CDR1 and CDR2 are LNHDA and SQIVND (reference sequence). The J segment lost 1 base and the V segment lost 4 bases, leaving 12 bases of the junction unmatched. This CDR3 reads CASSRGQAGGVSNQPQHF. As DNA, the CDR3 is TGTGCCAGTAGTAGGGGACAGGCTGGGGGTGTGAGCAATCAGCCCCAGCATTTT. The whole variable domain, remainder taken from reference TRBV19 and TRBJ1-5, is DGGITQSPKYLFRKEGQNVTLSCEQNLNHDAMYWYRQDPGQGLRLIYYSQIVNDFQKGDIAEGYSVSREKKESFPLTVTSAQKNPTAFYLCASSRGQAGGVSNQPQHFGDGTRLSIL.

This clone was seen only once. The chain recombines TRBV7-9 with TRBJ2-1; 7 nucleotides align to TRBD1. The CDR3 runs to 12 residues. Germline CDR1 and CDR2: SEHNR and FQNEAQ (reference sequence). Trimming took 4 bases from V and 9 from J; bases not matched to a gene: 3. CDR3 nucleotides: TGTGCCAGCAGCTCCACAGGGGTTGAGCAGTTCTTC. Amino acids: CASSSTGVEQFF. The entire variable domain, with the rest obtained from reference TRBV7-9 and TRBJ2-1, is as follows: DTGVSQNPRHKITKRGQNVTFRCDPISEHNRLYWYRQTLGQGPEFLTYFQNEAQLEKSRLLSDRFSAERPKGSFSTLEIQRTEQGDSAMYLCASSSTGVEQFFGPGTRLTVL.

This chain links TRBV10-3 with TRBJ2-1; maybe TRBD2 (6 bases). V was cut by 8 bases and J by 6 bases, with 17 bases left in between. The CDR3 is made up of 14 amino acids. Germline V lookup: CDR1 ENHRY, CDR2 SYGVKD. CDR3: CAIWGEASGNEQFF. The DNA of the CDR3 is TGTGCCATCTGGGGGGAGGCTTCGGGCAATGAGCAGTTCTTC.

CDR3 DNA sequence: TGTGCCAGCAGCAACGACAGGGGGTTTGAAGCTTTCTTT. Amino acid sequence: CASSNDRGFEAFF. The chain recombines TRBV7-2 with TRBJ1-1; 9 bases are a match to TRBD1. This CDR3 is built from 13 residues. CDR1 SGHTA and CDR2 FQGNSA come from the germline V gene. Losses at the gene ends were 5 bases for V and 7 bases for J; bases not matched to a gene: 5.

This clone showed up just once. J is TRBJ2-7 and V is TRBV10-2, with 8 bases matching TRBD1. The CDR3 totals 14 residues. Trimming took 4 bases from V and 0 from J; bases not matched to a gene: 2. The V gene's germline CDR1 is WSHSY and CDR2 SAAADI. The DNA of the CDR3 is TGCGCCAGCAGTGGGGACAGGTTCTCCTACGAGCAGTACTTC. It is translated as CASSGDRFSYEQYF.

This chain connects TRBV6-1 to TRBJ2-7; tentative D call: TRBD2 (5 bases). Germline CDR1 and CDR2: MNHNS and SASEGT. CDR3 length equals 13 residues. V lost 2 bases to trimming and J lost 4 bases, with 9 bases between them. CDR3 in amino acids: CASSERGEYEQYF. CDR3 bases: TGTGCCAGCAGTGAACGGGGAGAATACGAGCAGTACTTC.

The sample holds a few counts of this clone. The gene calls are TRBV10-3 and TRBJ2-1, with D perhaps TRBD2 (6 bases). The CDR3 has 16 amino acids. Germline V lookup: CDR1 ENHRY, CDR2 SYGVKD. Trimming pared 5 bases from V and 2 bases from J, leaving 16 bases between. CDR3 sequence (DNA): TGTGCCATCAGTACCGGACTACCCCAAGCCTACAATGAGCAGTTCTTC. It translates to CAISTGLPQAYNEQFF.